These T cell receptor beta chains were read from a single sample in a study of blood T cell repertoires in COVID-19. Data came from immunoSEQ multiplex PCR; TCRdb stores just in-frame clones and leaves some out. The data show over 100,000 clones, 85% seen once. The sample comprised peripheral blood. The receptor source for this set is a man older than 75 with acute or convalescent COVID-19. CDR3s include the opening cysteine and the closing phenylalanine or tryptophan. A D gene is named only where the DNA matches it firmly. The size entry is marked missing in some rows and otherwise reads once, few, many or a size class.

TRBJ1-1 TRBV30 - - CAWSGQTMNTEAFF TGTGCCTGGAGTGGACAAACCATGAACACTGAAGCTTTCTTT
TRBJ1-2 TRBV3-1/TRBV3-2 TRBD1 - CASSQETGVYGYTF TGTGCCAGCAGCCAAGAAACAGGGGTCTATGGCTACACCTTC
TRBJ2-3 TRBV9 TRBD1 - CASSATGRYADTQYF TGTGCCAGCAGCGCGACAGGGAGATACGCAGATACGCAGTATTTT
TRBJ1-1 TRBV19 TRBD1 - CASRTTGGNTEAFF TGTGCCAGTAGAACGACAGGGGGCAACACTGAAGCTTTCTTT
TRBJ2-3 TRBV27 - - CASTVLGASTDTQYF TGTGCCAGCACCGTCCTTGGGGCTAGCACAGATACGCAGTATTTT
TRBJ1-1 TRBV7-3 TRBD1 - CASSFAGGTEAFF TGTGCCAGCAGCTTTGCAGGGGGCACTGAAGCTTTCTTT
TRBJ2-2 TRBV24-1 TRBD2 - CATSDPTGLAGALTGELFF TGTGCCACCAGTGACCCCACGGGACTAGCGGGAGCTCTCACCGGGGAGCTGTTTTTT
TRBJ2-1 TRBV5-5 TRBD1 - CASSRQGNNEQFF TGTGCCAGCAGCCGACAGGGAAACAATGAGCAGTTCTTC
TRBJ1-3 TRBV3-1/TRBV3-2 - - CASSQTDSSGNTIYF TGTGCCAGCAGCCAAACCGACAGCTCTGGAAACACCATATATTTT
TRBJ1-5 TRBV7-9 TRBD1 - CASSLGTGDSNQPQHF TGTGCCAGCAGCTTAGGGACAGGGGATAGCAATCAGCCCCAGCATTTT
TRBJ1-5 TRBV25-1 - once CASRLAGRQISNQPQHF TGTGCCAGCAGGTTAGCGGGCAGGCAGATTTCCAATCAGCCCCAGCATTTT
TRBJ1-2 TRBV10-3 - - CAISESPEFYGYTF TGTGCCATCAGTGAGTCGCCGGAGTTCTATGGCTACACCTTC
TRBJ2-1 TRBV28 TRBD2 - CASKGTRFREQFF TGTGCCAGCAAGGGGACTAGGTTCCGCGAGCAGTTCTTC
TRBJ1-2 TRBV5-1 - - CASSTDAGGYTF TGCGCCAGCAGTACTGACGCGGGAGGCTACACCTTC
TRBJ2-1 TRBV30 - - CAWGRQTVAEQFF TGTGCCTGGGGACGACAGACCGTTGCAGAGCAGTTCTTC
TRBJ2-1 TRBV5-1 TRBD1 - CASSPDRGHEQFF TGCGCCAGCAGCCCTGACAGGGGCCATGAGCAGTTCTTC
TRBJ2-3 TRBV2 - - CASNFPSWAGQSDTQYF TGTGCCAGCAATTTCCCTTCGTGGGCAGGGCAGTCAGATACGCAGTATTTT
TRBJ1-4 TRBV7-8 - - CASSLLSEKLFF TGTGCCAGCAGCCTGCTTAGTGAAAAACTGTTTTTT
TRBJ2-5 TRBV4-1 - - CASSPRGAKETQYF TGCGCCAGCAGCCCCCGGGGGGCTAAGGAGACCCAGTACTTC
TRBJ1-5 TRBV6-2/TRBV6-3 - once CASSYKGNQPQHF TGTGCCAGCAGTTACAAGGGGAATCAGCCCCAGCATTTT
TRBJ2-3 TRBV16 TRBD1 - CASSQSRGPSDTQYF TGTGCCAGCAGCCAATCGAGGGGGCCGTCAGATACGCAGTATTTT
TRBJ2-1 TRBV5-6 - - CASSLGQGTYNEQFF TGTGCCAGCAGCTTGGGGCAGGGTACCTACAATGAGCAGTTCTTC
TRBJ1-1 TRBV29-1 - - CSSSGDSNTEAFF TGCAGCTCCTCGGGGGACTCGAACACTGAAGCTTTCTTT
TRBJ1-1 TRBV28 TRBD1 - CASSPEGQGFTEAFF TGTGCCAGCAGTCCCGAGGGACAGGGGTTCACTGAAGCTTTCTTT
TRBJ1-1 TRBV7-2 - - CASSLVGAATEAFF TGTGCCAGCAGCCTAGTGGGCGCTGCCACTGAAGCTTTCTTT
TRBJ1-2 TRBV6-5 - - CASEDPVGGGYTF TGTGCCAGCGAAGATCCCGTGGGAGGCGGCTACACCTTC
TRBJ1-4 TRBV30 TRBD1 - CAWSVRQGANEKLFF TGTGCCTGGAGTGTACGACAGGGGGCTAATGAAAAACTGTTTTTT
TRBJ1-6 TRBV5-1 - once CASSSRPTDSPLHF TGCGCCAGCAGCTCCCGCCCAACAGATTCACCCCTCCACTTT
TRBJ2-5 TRBV18 - - CASSPNRETQYF TGTGCCAGCTCACCCAACAGGGAGACCCAGTACTTC
TRBJ2-7 TRBV19 TRBD1 - CASSVGQGVNEQYF TGTGCCAGTAGTGTGGGACAGGGGGTGAACGAGCAGTACTTC
TRBJ1-2 TRBV5-1 TRBD1 - CASSRQGNYGYTF TGCGCCAGCAGCAGACAGGGCAACTATGGCTACACCTTC
TRBJ1-2 TRBV7-8 - - CASSPRRGIYGYTF TGTGCCAGCAGCCCACGTCGAGGGATCTATGGCTACACCTTC
TRBJ2-7 TRBV4-3 - - CASSQEQHSYEQYF TGCGCCAGCAGCCAAGAACAGCATTCCTACGAGCAGTACTTC
TRBJ1-2 TRBV6-5 - few CASRYPGLDGYTF TGTGCCAGCAGGTACCCCGGACTGGATGGCTACACCTTC
TRBJ1-5 TRBV6-2/TRBV6-3 TRBD1 few CASSYMGTGNRQPQHF TGTGCCAGCAGTTACATGGGGACAGGGAATCGTCAGCCCCAGCATTTT
TRBJ1-1 TRBV7-3 - - CASSSQGRTEAFF TGTGCCAGCAGCTCACAGGGTAGGACTGAAGCTTTCTTT
TRBJ2-7 TRBV19 TRBD1 - CASSLTGENAEQYF TGTGCCAGTAGTTTAACAGGGGAAAACGCCGAGCAGTACTTC
TRBJ2-7 TRBV9 - - CASSPTDDRLRNEQYF TGTGCCAGCAGCCCCACGGACGACAGGCTCCGGAACGAGCAGTACTTC
TRBJ2-7 TRBV5-1 - - CASSFRGGSEQYF TGCGCCAGCAGCTTCAGGGGCGGGAGCGAGCAGTACTTC
TRBJ2-7 TRBV5-1 TRBD1 - CASSSQRGQGYEQYF TGCGCCAGCAGCTCCCAACGAGGACAGGGCTACGAGCAGTACTTC
TRBJ2-1 TRBV7-2 TRBD1 once CASSLVTGLDEQFF TGTGCCAGCAGCTTAGTGACAGGGCTGGATGAGCAGTTCTTC
TRBJ2-1 TRBV18 TRBD2 - CASSPPSGGSGNEQFF TGTGCCAGCTCACCACCTAGCGGGGGCTCGGGGAATGAGCAGTTCTTC
TRBJ1-1 TRBV18 - - CASSREAVMNTEAFF TGTGCCAGCTCACGCGAGGCAGTCATGAACACTGAAGCTTTCTTT
TRBJ1-6 TRBV9 - - CATGDTPLHF TGTGCCACGGGGGATACACCCCTCCACTTT
TRBJ2-3 TRBV5-5 TRBD1 - CASSPGTGGGVADTQYF TGTGCCAGCAGCCCCGGGACAGGTGGCGGGGTAGCAGATACGCAGTATTTT
TRBJ2-1 TRBV19 - - CASSQQEASNEQFF TGTGCCAGTAGTCAACAGGAAGCCAGCAATGAGCAGTTCTTC
TRBJ1-6 TRBV7-3 - - CASSLPGWGFGDNSPLHF TGTGCCAGCAGCTTACCGGGGTGGGGATTTGGGGATAATTCACCCCTCCACTTT
TRBJ1-2 TRBV5-8 TRBD1 - CASPPRTGGNYGYTF TGTGCCAGCCCACCCCGGACAGGGGGAAACTATGGCTACACCTTC
TRBJ1-3 TRBV7-2 - - CASSLVSGIGNTIYF TGTGCCAGCAGCTTGGTGTCCGGTATCGGAAACACCATATATTTT
TRBJ1-4 TRBV28 - - CASSSQGMFF TGTGCCAGCAGTTCCCAGGGAATGTTTTTT
TRBJ1-2 TRBV4-2 - - CASSQPEQGNYGYTF TGTGCCAGCAGCCAACCGGAACAGGGTAACTATGGCTACACCTTC
TRBJ1-6 TRBV7-9 - - CASSPEGSYNSPLHF TGTGCCAGCAGCCCCGAGGGTAGCTATAATTCACCCCTCCACTTT
TRBJ2-1 TRBV11-3 - once CASSQGGDEQFF TGTGCCAGCAGCCAGGGGGGTGATGAGCAGTTCTTC
TRBJ2-3 TRBV2 - - CASRPQVDTQYF TGTGCCAGCAGACCACAGGTAGATACGCAGTATTTT
TRBJ2-2 TRBV5-4 TRBD2 - CASSLPSGSAGELFF TGTGCCAGCAGCTTGCCTAGCGGGAGCGCCGGGGAGCTATTTTTT
TRBJ1-3 TRBV10-3 - - CAISSTGTSAGNTIYF TGTGCCATCAGTTCCACAGGGACCTCGGCTGGAAACACCATATATTTT
TRBJ2-1 TRBV21-1 - - CALAGGAQWEFF TGTGCCTTAGCGGGGGGGGCCCAGTGGGAGTTCTTC
TRBJ1-2 TRBV3-1/TRBV3-2 - once CASSQDDRIIYGYTF TGTGCCAGCAGCCAAGACGACAGGATCATCTATGGCTACACCTTC
TRBJ1-1 TRBV6-5 - - CASVKPQGWNTEAFF TGTGCCAGTGTTAAACCCCAGGGGTGGAACACTGAAGCTTTCTTT